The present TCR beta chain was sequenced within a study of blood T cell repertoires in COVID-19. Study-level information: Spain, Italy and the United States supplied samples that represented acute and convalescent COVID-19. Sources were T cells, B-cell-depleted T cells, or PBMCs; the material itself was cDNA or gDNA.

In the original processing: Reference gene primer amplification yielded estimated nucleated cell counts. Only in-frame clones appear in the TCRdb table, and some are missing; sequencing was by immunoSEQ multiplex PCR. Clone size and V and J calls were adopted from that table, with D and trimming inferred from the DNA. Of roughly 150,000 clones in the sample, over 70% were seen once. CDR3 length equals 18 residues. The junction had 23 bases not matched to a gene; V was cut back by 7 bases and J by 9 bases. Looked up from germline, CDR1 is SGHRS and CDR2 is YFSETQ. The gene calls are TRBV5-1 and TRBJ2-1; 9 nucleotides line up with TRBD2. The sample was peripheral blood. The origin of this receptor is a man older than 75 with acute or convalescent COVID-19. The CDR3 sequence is CASGRGAWSSGSGGEQFF. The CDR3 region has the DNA TGCGCCAGCGGGAGGGGGGCTTGGAGTAGCGGGAGCGGTGGTGAGCAGTTCTTC.